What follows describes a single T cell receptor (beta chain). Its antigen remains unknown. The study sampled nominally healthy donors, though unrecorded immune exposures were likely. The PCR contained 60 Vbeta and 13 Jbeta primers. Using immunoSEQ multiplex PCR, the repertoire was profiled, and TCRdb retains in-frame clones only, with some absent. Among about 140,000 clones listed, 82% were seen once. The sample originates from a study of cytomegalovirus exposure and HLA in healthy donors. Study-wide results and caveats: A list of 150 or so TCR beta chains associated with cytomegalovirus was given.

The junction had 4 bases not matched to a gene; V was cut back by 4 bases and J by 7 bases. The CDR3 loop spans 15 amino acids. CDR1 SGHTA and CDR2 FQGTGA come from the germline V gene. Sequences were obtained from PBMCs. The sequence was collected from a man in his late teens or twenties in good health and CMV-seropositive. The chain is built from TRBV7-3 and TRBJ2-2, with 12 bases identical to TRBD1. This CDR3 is CASSWDRGLNGELFF. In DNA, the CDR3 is TGTGCCAGCAGCTGGGACAGGGGGCTGAACGGGGAGCTGTTTTTT.